This T cell receptor (beta chain) originates from a study of vaccination effects on CD4 cells after COVID-19. Worth noting for this clone: What it binds is unknown.

Clones were sequenced by immunoSEQ multiplex PCR, and TCRdb holds only the in-frame ones, with some missing. This sample yields about 54,000 clones, of which 75% to 90% are seen a single time; about 2.3% belongs to the top ten. Expansion of antigen-specific CD4+ T cells with viral peptide pools was carried out by the ViraFEST assay before sequencing. CD4+ T cell isolation took place after 10 days of culture. Germline V gene lookup returns CDR1 SGHVT and CDR2 SQSDAQ. The CDR3 consists of 14 residues. V lost 3 bases and J lost 0, with 6 bases in between. The source is a human donor who received a COVID-19 vaccine. Source: CD4+ T cells from PBMCs cultured with HCoV-229E spike peptides, taken before COVID-19 vaccination. The rearrangement links TRBV7-4 to TRBJ1-5; no firm D call. CDR3 residues: CASSFSYSNQPQHF. DNA of the CDR3: TGTGCCAGCAGCTTTTCTTATAGCAATCAGCCCCAGCATTTT.